The 8 T cell receptor beta chains reported below all come from one sample, sequenced in a study of OX40 agonist ivuxolimab in advanced cancers. This table comes from immunoSEQ multiplex PCR, and its TCRdb copy is limited to in-frame clones, with some not included. The data contain over 30,000 clones, roughly 89% of them singletons. The source was CD4+ or CD8+ T cells sorted from blood, collected in a trial of the OX40 agonist ivuxolimab. These TCRs come from an adult with an advanced solid tumor such as melanoma, head and neck, liver or kidney cancer.

The chain couples TRBV2 to TRBJ2-2; D remains ambiguous. The CDR3 is 15 amino acids. With 7 bases removed from V and 0 bases from J, the gap between germline ends came to 12 bases. Germline CDR1 is SNHLY and CDR2 is FYNNEI. In DNA, the CDR3 is TGTGCCAGCACCAGCGTTTCATCGAACACCGGGGAGCTGTTTTTT. It specifies CASTSVSSNTGELFF.

The V and J genes are TRBV7-3 and TRBJ1-2; no firm D call. This CDR3 has 13 amino acids. Germline V lookup: CDR1 SGHTA, CDR2 FQGTGA. V was trimmed by 5 bases and J by 4 bases, leaving 11 bases between them. CDR3 in amino acids: CASSMDGTYGYTF. In DNA, the CDR3 is TGTGCCAGCAGCATGGACGGTACCTATGGCTACACCTTC. Variable domain in full (rest from reference TRBV7-3 and TRBJ1-2): GAGVSQTPSNKVTEKGKYVELRCDPISGHTALYWYRQSLGQGPEFLIYFQGTGAADDSGLPNDRFFAVRPEGSVSTLKIQRTERGDSAVYLCASSMDGTYGYTFGSGTRLTVV.

This sequence joins TRBV11-2 and TRBJ2-1, with 7 bases aligning to TRBD2. The V gene end was trimmed by 1 base and the J gene end by 8 bases; junction bases not matched to a gene: 8. This CDR3 is 15 amino acids long. Germline V gene sequence: CDR1 SGHAT, CDR2 FQNNGV. The CDR3 bases are TGTGCCAGCAGCTTAGTGGGAGGGCCTATCGATGAGCAGTTCTTC. Residues: CASSLVGGPIDEQFF.

The chain carries TRBV29-1 and TRBJ1-5; TRBD1 matches at 8 bases. The CDR3 sequence is 16 residues long. The V gene end was trimmed by 4 bases and the J gene end by 0 bases; junction bases not matched to a gene: 8. CDR1 and CDR2 from the germline V gene are SQVTM and ANQGSEA. The CDR3 here is CSVGQGAGGSNQPQHF. The CDR3 coding sequence is TGCAGCGTTGGTCAGGGGGCAGGAGGTAGCAATCAGCCCCAGCATTTT.

The rearrangement links TRBV9 to TRBJ2-7; a possible D gene is TRBD2 (5 bases). CDR1 and CDR2 (germline): SGDLS, YYNGEE. CDR3 size: 15 residues. Trimming took off 3 bases at V and 2 bases at J, with 15 bases between the two ends. For the CDR3, the DNA is TGTGCCAGCAGCGCGGGGTCGGGGTTCCCCTACGAGCAGTACTTC. It is translated as CASSAGSGFPYEQYF.

This clone was seen just once. The chain is built from TRBV28 and TRBJ1-1, with a tentative D call TRBD1 (6 bases). Germline-derived CDR1 and CDR2 are MDHEN and SYDVKM. With 6 bases removed from V and 4 bases from J, the gap between germline ends came to 15 bases. The CDR3 covers 14 residues. The CDR3 DNA reads TGTGCCAGCAGCCAGACAGGACGGAGCACTGAAGCTTTCTTT. This gives the protein CASSQTGRSTEAFF.

CDR3: CASSLPRVSNEQFF. As DNA, the CDR3 is TGTGCCAGCAGCTTGCCCAGGGTAAGCAATGAGCAGTTCTTC. V and J are TRBV5-4 and TRBJ2-1; tentatively, D is TRBD1 (5 bases). CDR3 length: 14 amino acids. The V end was cut by 1 base, the J end by 6 bases, with 11 bases between. The germline V gene encodes CDR1 SGHNT and CDR2 YYREEE (reference sequence).

This chain joins TRBV5-1 and TRBJ2-6; D may be TRBD2 (5 bases). Germline V gene sequence: CDR1 SGHRS, CDR2 YFSETQ. Trimming removed 1 base at V and 1 base at J, with 6 bases between. The CDR3 is made up of 15 amino acids. CDR3 DNA sequence: TGCGCCAGCAGCTTGTCGGGGTCTGGGGCCAACGTCCTGACTTTC. Translated: CASSLSGSGANVLTF.